This T cell receptor (beta chain) was observed in a study of blood T cell repertoires in COVID-19. TCRdb's copy holds only in-frame clones and misses some; the assay was immunoSEQ multiplex PCR. The sample yields under 95,000 clones, 80% to 90% seen once. The germline V and J ends were trimmed by 8 bases and 8 bases, with 14 bases remaining between them. Germline values: CDR1 MDHEN, CDR2 SYDVKM. The CDR3 runs 12 residues. The V and J genes are TRBV28 and TRBJ2-3, with D possibly matching TRBD2 (6 bases). Sequencing used peripheral blood. This clonotype originated in a woman aged 45-60 years with acute or convalescent COVID-19. CDR3 region: CASAAGLLTQYF. CDR3 nucleotide sequence: TGTGCCAGCGCGGCTGGACTACTTACGCAGTATTTT.